Each of the 11 T cell receptor beta chains below was sequenced from the same sample in a study of cytotoxic CD8 clonotypes in ibrutinib-treated CLL. The method was immunoSEQ multiplex PCR; TCRdb's version includes in-frame clones alone and lacks a portion of them. This sample has about 50,000 clones; about 57% occur once, and the top ten carry around 30%. Here the sequenced sample was PBMCs, taken after 24 months of ibrutinib treatment. The receptors were gathered from a human donor with chronic lymphocytic leukemia.

The rearrangement uses TRBV5-4 and TRBJ1-2, with D hard to call. The CDR3 has 14 amino acids. The V gene lost 1 base and the J gene lost 7 bases, with 14 bases spanning the gap. Germline values: CDR1 SGHNT, CDR2 YYREEE (reference sequence). In DNA, the CDR3 is TGTGCCAGCAGCTTGAGTGTACGTCTGGCTGGCTACACCTTC. It codes for CASSLSVRLAGYTF.

This clone was detected only a few times. The chain joins TRBV14 to TRBJ1-6, with D maybe TRBD1 (5 bases). The CDR3 is made up of 14 amino acids. Germline lookup yields CDR1 SGHDN and CDR2 FVKESK. V lost 1 base to trimming and J lost 9 bases, with 10 bases between them. CDR3 nucleotides: TGTGCCAGCAGCCAAGCGGGGCCGGGTTCACCCCTCCACTTT. Translation gives CASSQAGPGSPLHF.

The rearrangement links TRBV4-1 to TRBJ2-3; D gene unclear. CDR3 size: 12 residues. Trimming left V 0 bases short and J 8 bases short, with 6 bases between. Germline V gene lookup returns CDR1 MGHRA and CDR2 YSYEKL. In DNA form, the CDR3 reads TGCGCCAGCAGCCAAGACAGTGTTACGCAGTATTTT. It encodes CASSQDSVTQYF.

This clone was found a few times. The chain joins TRBV2 to TRBJ1-1; maybe TRBD1 (5 bases). The CDR3 sequence is 14 residues long. Trimming removed 2 bases from V and 3 bases from J, with 10 bases in between. The V gene's germline CDR1 is SNHLY and CDR2 FYNNEI. In nucleotides, the CDR3 is TGTGCCAGCAGTGAAACAAGGGGTTACACTGAAGCTTTCTTT. Translated, it gives CASSETRGYTEAFF.

The rearrangement uses TRBV19 and TRBJ1-3, with D possibly TRBD1 on 6 matching bases. Germline V gene lookup returns CDR1 LNHDA and CDR2 SQIVND (reference sequence). Trimming pared 7 bases from V and 16 bases from J, leaving 20 bases between. This CDR3 comprises 12 residues. CDR3 residues: CASTGIDRRGYF. CDR3 sequence (DNA): TGTGCCAGTACCGGGATTGACAGGAGGGGGTATTTT.

The J gene is TRBJ2-1, the V gene TRBV9; the match to TRBD2 covers 11 bases. The CDR3 runs 18 residues. The J segment lost 3 bases and the V segment lost 5 bases, leaving 13 bases of the junction unmatched. Germline V gene sequence: CDR1 SGDLS, CDR2 YYNGEE. CDR3 in DNA: TGTGCCAGCAGTCCCCGTGCTAGCGGGGGGACCTTCTACAATGAGCAGTTCTTC. Translating gives CASSPRASGGTFYNEQFF.

This clone occurred a few times. The chain joins TRBV19 to TRBJ1-3; D may be TRBD1 (5 bases). CDR1 and CDR2 (germline): LNHDA, SQIVND (reference sequence). V lost 7 bases, J lost 0 bases, and 16 bases lay in between. This CDR3 spans 16 amino acids. In nucleotides, the CDR3 is TGTGCCAGTATGGGTCGACAGACCGACTCTGGAAACACCATATATTTT. Translation: CASMGRQTDSGNTIYF.

The V gene is TRBV5-8, the J gene TRBJ1-2, with D hard to call. V was cut by 4 bases and J by 2 bases, with 15 bases left in between. This CDR3 has 15 residues. Germline CDR1 is SGHTS and CDR2 is YDEGEE. CDR3 protein: CASSGGFGANYGYTF. DNA for the CDR3: TGTGCCAGCAGCGGAGGTTTCGGCGCGAACTATGGCTACACCTTC.

This clone has only a few counts. An end of the junction does not agree with germline; a read error may underlie this. The chain recombines TRBV29-1 with TRBJ2-1; the match to TRBD2 covers 10 bases. The CDR3 consists of 12 residues. Germline CDR1 and CDR2: SQVTM and ANQGSEA. The CDR3 region has the DNA TGTAGCGGGGGGAGCTCCTACAATGAGCAGTTCTTC. Its protein product is CSGGSSYNEQFF.

The table lists this clone with a few counts. The chain joins TRBV29-1 to TRBJ1-6; D not resolved. V was trimmed by 3 bases and J by 5 bases, leaving 8 bases between them. The CDR3 extends over 13 amino acids. Germline V CDR1 and CDR2: SQVTM, ANQGSEA. The CDR3 DNA is TGCAGCGTTGATCTGGGTGATAATTCACCCCTCCACTTT. As protein: CSVDLGDNSPLHF.

The gene calls are TRBV29-1 and TRBJ2-3; perhaps TRBD1 as D (6 bases). The CDR3 consists of 14 residues. Germline-derived CDR1 and CDR2 are SQVTM and ANQGSEA. The V and J ends lost 4 bases and 6 bases respectively, with 17 bases between them. Here the CDR3 reads CSVAGDPRIDTQYF. As DNA, the CDR3 is TGCAGCGTTGCAGGGGACCCCAGGATCGATACGCAGTATTTT.